The 27 T cell receptor beta chains presented below share a single source sample, sequenced in a study of blood T cell repertoires in COVID-19. Sequencing was performed with immunoSEQ multiplex PCR; in TCRdb, only in-frame clones are kept and a portion is missing. This repertoire shows some 38,000 clones, about nine tenths found once; its top ten account for 19%. Sequencing used peripheral blood. The receptor source for this set is a man aged 65-85 years with acute or convalescent COVID-19.

The V call is TRBV9, the J call TRBJ2-1, with TRBD2 identical over 10 bases. The CDR3 covers 15 residues. V gave up 4 bases and J gave up 4 bases; unmatched junction bases: 5. The germline gives CDR1 SGDLS, CDR2 YYNGEE. The CDR3 reads CASSPGTSEYNEQFF. The CDR3, as DNA: TGTGCCAGCAGCCCCGGGACTAGCGAGTACAATGAGCAGTTCTTC.

The chain uses TRBV19 and TRBJ2-5; TRBD1 matches at 10 bases. V lost 0 bases and J lost 2; bases outside the gene matches: 9. This CDR3 has 18 residues. Looked up from germline, CDR1 is LNHDA and CDR2 is SQIVND (reference sequence). In DNA, the CDR3 is TGTGCCAGTAGTATAGATGGGGACAGGGGAAGGGGACAAGAGACCCAGTACTTC. It codes for CASSIDGDRGRGQETQYF.

The count of this clone is one. This chain uses TRBV7-2 with TRBJ1-4; 8 nucleotides agree with TRBD1. V was pared by 7 bases and J by 3 bases, with 7 bases of the junction left unmatched. Germline loops: CDR1 SGHTA, CDR2 FQGNSA. The CDR3 is 15 residues long. Here the CDR3 reads CASTQQGGANEKLFF. In DNA, the CDR3 is TGTGCCAGCACCCAACAGGGGGGCGCTAATGAAAAACTGTTTTTT.

The chain has TRBV5-1 and TRBJ2-1, with a weak D call TRBD2 (5 bases). V was clipped by 0 bases and J by 9 bases, with 13 bases between them. The CDR3 contains 14 residues. Germline V CDR1 and CDR2: SGHRS, YFSETQ. In DNA, the CDR3 is TGCGCCAGCAGCTTGGACTCTTCGAGGGCTGAGCAGTTCTTC. Protein product: CASSLDSSRAEQFF.

The chain uses TRBV7-9 and TRBJ1-2; 8 bases are shared with TRBD1. Germline CDR1 is SEHNR and CDR2 is FQNEAQ (reference sequence). This CDR3 comprises 17 residues. Unmatched junction bases numbered 13, after V lost 3 bases and J lost 4 bases. In nucleotides, the CDR3 is TGTGCCAGCAGCTTGGGCAGGGGGCGCCAGGTTGGCTATGGCTACACCTTC. Its translation: CASSLGRGRQVGYGYTF.

This chain links TRBV9 with TRBJ2-1; 8 bases line up with TRBD1. There are 16 residues in the CDR3. Germline V gene sequence: CDR1 SGDLS, CDR2 YYNGEE. J gave up 5 bases and V 0 bases, and 7 bases lay outside the gene matches. This CDR3 reads CASSVGLQGVNNEQFF. CDR3 bases: TGTGCCAGCAGCGTAGGTTTACAGGGGGTTAACAATGAGCAGTTCTTC.

The chain joins TRBV7-9 to TRBJ1-2; a weak D match, TRBD1 (5 bases). Trimming left V 6 bases short and J 8 bases short, with 22 bases between. Germline loops: CDR1 SEHNR, CDR2 FQNEAQ (reference sequence). CDR3 length: 15 amino acids. The CDR3 DNA sequence: TGTGCCAGCAGACCGCGTGTGATACAGGCTGGCGGCTACACCTTC. Encoded protein: CASRPRVIQAGGYTF.

This chain uses TRBV11-3 with TRBJ2-5; 9 nucleotides align to TRBD1. The ends lost 5 bases at V and 2 bases at J; junction bases unmatched: 6. Germline values: CDR1 SGHNT, CDR2 YENEEA. There are 15 residues in the CDR3. The CDR3 sequence: CASSRSGTGQETQYF. The CDR3 region has the DNA TGTGCCAGCAGCCGTTCCGGGACAGGGCAAGAGACCCAGTACTTC.

As concerns this clone: Other DNA sequences within the sample encode an identical CDR3. The chain recombines TRBV7-2 with TRBJ1-6; 8 bases fit TRBD1. The CDR3 covers 14 residues. Germline trimming cut 3 bases from V and 7 bases from J; bases unmatched to any gene: 2. CDR1 and CDR2 (germline): SGHTA, FQGNSA. CDR3 nucleotide sequence: TGTGCCAGCAGCTTGGACAGGGTGAATTCACCCCTCCACTTT. As protein: CASSLDRVNSPLHF.

This sequence joins TRBV7-9 and TRBJ1-1, with 9 bases aligning to TRBD1. V shed 5 bases, J shed 7 bases, and the junction held 8 bases outside the gene matches. This CDR3 has 14 residues. Germline lookup yields CDR1 SEHNR and CDR2 FQNEAQ (reference sequence). The CDR3 protein is CASSNYRDRVEAFF. The CDR3 nucleotides read TGTGCCAGCAGCAACTACCGGGACAGGGTTGAAGCTTTCTTT.

This clone occurred once. This chain joins TRBV7-8 and TRBJ1-1; 8 bases are shared with TRBD1. CDR1 is SGHVS and CDR2 is FQNEAQ in the germline V gene. V gave up 8 bases and J gave up 6 bases; unmatched junction bases: 8. The CDR3 covers 13 residues. The CDR3 DNA reads TGTGCCAGCTCGACAGGGGCCTCATCTGAAGCTTTCTTT. It codes for CASSTGASSEAFF.

This chain joins TRBV4-2 and TRBJ2-7; 7 positions match TRBD2. Germline assignment: CDR1 LGHNA and CDR2 YNFKEQ. The CDR3 loop spans 15 amino acids. Trimming at V came to 1 base and at J to 2 bases, leaving 5 bases not matched to a gene. In DNA form, the CDR3 reads TGTGCCAGCAGCCAAGCTCTAGCGGACCCCTACGAGCAGTACTTC. This gives the protein CASSQALADPYEQYF.

V is TRBV2 and J is TRBJ1-5; tentative D call: TRBD1 (5 bases). CDR1 SNHLY and CDR2 FYNNEI come from the germline V gene. There are 14 residues in the CDR3. Trimming removed 4 bases from V and 7 bases from J, with 14 bases in between. In DNA, the CDR3 is TGTGCCAGCAGTGTTTCTGGGGGGGGACAGCCCCAGCATTTT. It codes for CASSVSGGGQPQHF. Supplemented by reference TRBV2 and TRBJ1-5, the full variable domain reads EPEVTQTPSHQVTQMGQEVILRCVPISNHLYFYWYRQILGQKVEFLVSFYNNEISEKSEIFDDQFSVERPDGSNFTLKIRSTKLEDSAMYFCASSVSGGGQPQHFGDGTRLSIL.

The rearrangement uses TRBV19 and TRBJ2-7; 13 bases map to TRBD2. CDR1 is LNHDA and CDR2 is SQIVND in the germline V gene (reference sequence). The trim removed 1 base at V and 0 bases at J, leaving 9 bases unmatched. This CDR3 comprises 19 residues. This CDR3 reads CASSIALGLAGTNSYEQYF. The CDR3 DNA reads TGTGCCAGTAGTATAGCGTTGGGACTAGCGGGAACAAACTCCTACGAGCAGTACTTC.

This clone was recorded a few times. The J gene is TRBJ2-3, the V gene TRBV7-9; possibly TRBD1 for D (6 bases). The V gene's germline CDR1 is SEHNR and CDR2 FQNEAQ (reference sequence). Trimming stripped 3 bases from V and 1 base from J, with 11 bases between. The CDR3 length is 15 residues. CDR3 in DNA: TGTGCCAGCAGCTTCTGGGGGCCACGCACAGATACGCAGTATTTT. This codes for CASSFWGPRTDTQYF.

The genes are TRBV19 and TRBJ1-3; 10 bases fit TRBD1. The CDR3 is 15 amino acids. V was clipped by 7 bases and J by 1 base; unmatched bases: 4. Germline-derived CDR1 and CDR2 are LNHDA and SQIVND (reference sequence). CDR3 in amino acids: CASTRQGASGNTIYF. CDR3 coding DNA: TGTGCCAGTACCCGACAGGGGGCTTCTGGAAACACCATATATTTT. Supplemented by reference TRBV19 and TRBJ1-3, the full variable domain reads DGGITQSPKYLFRKEGQNVTLSCEQNLNHDAMYWYRQDPGQGLRLIYYSQIVNDFQKGDIAEGYSVSREKKESFPLTVTSAQKNPTAFYLCASTRQGASGNTIYFGEGSWLTVV.

The CDR3 spells CASSGQDYYGYTF. The CDR3 DNA follows: TGTGCCAGCAGCGGTCAGGATTACTATGGCTACACCTTC. V is TRBV9 and J is TRBJ1-2; D remains ambiguous. The CDR3 covers 13 residues. Germline assignment: CDR1 SGDLS and CDR2 YYNGEE. The V end lost 3 bases, the J end lost 3 bases, and 9 bases lay between the germline ends.

The V and J genes are TRBV6-6 and TRBJ2-1, with TRBD2 matching 14 bases. This CDR3 region has 18 residues. Trimming at V came to 5 bases and at J to 2 bases, leaving 8 bases not matched to a gene. The germline CDR1 and CDR2 sequences are MNHNY and SVGAGI (reference sequence). The DNA for the CDR3 is TGTGCCAGCAGTCACGGGACTAGCGGGAGCGAGGCCTACAATGAGCAGTTCTTC. This encodes CASSHGTSGSEAYNEQFF.

This chain links TRBV29-1 with TRBJ2-7, with 9 nucleotides matching TRBD2. Germline loops: CDR1 SQVTM, CDR2 ANQGSEA. The CDR3 is 14 amino acids. Unmatched junction bases numbered 9, after V lost 4 bases and J lost 5 bases. The CDR3 is CSVVVSAGGDEQYF. The CDR3 DNA reads TGCAGCGTTGTTGTTTCAGCGGGAGGCGACGAGCAGTACTTC.

This chain uses TRBV7-2 with TRBJ1-1; 7 positions agree with TRBD1. CDR1 and CDR2 from the germline V gene are SGHTA and FQGNSA. This CDR3 spans 16 amino acids. J gave up 2 bases and V 4 bases, and 10 bases lay outside the gene matches. The CDR3 region is CASSSNPGQRNTEAFF. The CDR3 coding sequence is TGTGCCAGCAGCTCCAACCCGGGACAGAGAAACACTGAAGCTTTCTTT.

The chain has TRBV13 and TRBJ2-2; TRBD2 agrees at 7 bases. The germline V gene has CDR1 PRHDT and CDR2 FYEKMQ (reference sequence). The CDR3 has 14 amino acids. Trimming removed 5 bases from V and 4 bases from J; junction bases left unmatched: 4. This CDR3 reads CASSRWGGTGELFF. The CDR3 bases are TGTGCCAGCAGCCGCTGGGGGGGCACCGGGGAGCTGTTTTTT.

This clone has more than one count but fewer than ten. The DNA of the CDR3 is TGTGCCAGCAGCCCAGGACAGTACAATCAGCCCCAGCATTTT. Translation gives CASSPGQYNQPQHF. This chain uses TRBV7-8 with TRBJ1-5, with a tentative D call TRBD1 (6 bases). This CDR3 comprises 14 residues. The V gene lost 5 bases and the J gene lost 3 bases, with 11 bases spanning the gap. Germline V gene lookup returns CDR1 SGHVS and CDR2 FQNEAQ.

V gene TRBV9 combines with J gene TRBJ1-2; TRBD1 might be the D (5 bases). The CDR3 extends over 14 amino acids. Germline V gene data show CDR1 as SGDLS and CDR2 as YYNGEE. V shed 4 bases and J shed 2 bases, with 12 bases lying between them. CDR3 sequence (DNA): TGTGCCAGCAGCCCCTGGACACAAAACTATGGCTACACCTTC. Translated: CASSPWTQNYGYTF.

The V gene is TRBV3-1 (or the pseudogene TRBV3-2), the J gene TRBJ2-7; the match to TRBD2 covers 11 bases. V was pared by 4 bases and J by 2 bases, with 7 bases of the junction left unmatched. Germline V gene data show CDR1 as LGHDT and CDR2 as YNNKEL (reference sequence). CDR3 length equals 16 residues. The CDR3 is CASSRSGTSGPYEQYF. In nucleotides, the CDR3 is TGTGCCAGCAGCCGATCCGGGACTAGCGGCCCCTACGAGCAGTACTTC.

This clone was recorded once. This rearrangement joins TRBV19 to TRBJ1-1; D may be TRBD1 (6 bases). Between the trimmed V and J ends, which lost 1 base and 4 bases, there was a span of 16 bases. The CDR3 is 16 residues long. CDR1 and CDR2 (germline): LNHDA, SQIVND (reference sequence). The CDR3 region has the DNA TGTGCCAGTAGTATAGCGGGGGGCCTCCCGGGCACTGAAGCTTTCTTT. This translates into CASSIAGGLPGTEAFF.

This clone was seen more than once but under ten times. This chain joins TRBV4-1 and TRBJ1-4, with TRBD1 as a possible D gene (6 bases). V shed 3 bases and J shed 5 bases, with 13 bases lying between them. CDR3 length equals 15 residues. Germline lookup yields CDR1 MGHRA and CDR2 YSYEKL. Written as DNA, the CDR3 is TGCGCCAGCAGCCAGTGGGCACAGGGAAATGAAAAACTGTTTTTT. Amino acids: CASSQWAQGNEKLFF.

The chain is built from TRBV2 and TRBJ1-2; D may be TRBD1 (6 bases). Trimming took off 3 bases at V and 8 bases at J, with 13 bases between the two ends. The germline V gene has CDR1 SNHLY and CDR2 FYNNEI. This CDR3 is built from 13 residues. This CDR3 is CASSDRGAGGYTF. CDR3 nucleotides: TGTGCCAGCAGTGACCGGGGGGCAGGGGGCTACACCTTC.